This is a list of T cell receptor beta chains from one sample in a study of vaccination and CD4 T cells after COVID-19. TCRdb independently ran MiXCR on the PCR reads; one entry per CDR3 protein. The profile shows under 20,000 distinct CDR3 sequences, around 40% of them singletons. No cognate antigen is known for these TCRs. The source was CD4+ T cells from blood, cultured in vitro, collected after SARS-CoV-2 vaccination. The receptors were gathered from a human donor who had recovered from COVID-19. The CDR3 runs from the conserved cysteine through the conserved F or W. Each record gives: J gene, V gene, D gene, clone size, CDR3 protein, CDR3 DNA. The D gene is left open where the match is weak. The listing skips clone size in some rows; elsewhere it reads once, few, many or a size class.

TRBJ1-6,TRBV5-1,TRBD1,-,CASSLDWQGAGNSPLHF,TGCGCCAGCAGCTTGGATTGGCAGGGGGCCGGTAATTCACCCCTCCACTTT
TRBJ1-1,TRBV25-1,-,few,CASSEEGNTEAFF,TGTGCCAGCAGTGAGGAGGGGAACACTGAAGCTTTCTTT
TRBJ1-1,TRBV6-2/TRBV6-3,-,-,CAGRSSSDSEAFF,TGTGCCGGCAGGTCCAGTTCGGACTCTGAAGCTTTCTTT
TRBJ1-1,TRBV20-1,-,-,CSAIGGTTNTEAFF,TGCAGTGCTATAGGCGGGACGACGAACACTGAAGCTTTCTTT
TRBJ2-1,TRBV6-1,TRBD2,few,CASRGLAGVNEQFF,TGTGCCAGCAGGGGACTAGCGGGAGTAAATGAGCAGTTCTTC
TRBJ1-6,TRBV20-1,-,few,CSAPVGATGPDNSPLHF,TGCAGTGCCCCAGTCGGGGCGACAGGCCCTGATAATTCACCCCTCCACTTT
TRBJ1-6,TRBV12-3/TRBV12-4,-,-,CATQATEGSPLHF,TGTGCCACCCAGGCAACTGAGGGGTCACCCCTCCACTTT
TRBJ1-1,TRBV5-1,-,-,CASSLVGAANTEAFF,TGCGCCAGCAGCTTGGTTGGGGCAGCGAACACTGAAGCTTTCTTT
TRBJ2-3,TRBV20-1,TRBD2,few,CSAMRGLAGGRDTQYF,TGCAGTGCTATGAGGGGACTAGCGGGGGGCCGAGATACGCAGTATTTT
TRBJ2-1,TRBV15,TRBD1,few,CATSRHAGTGDNEQFF,TGTGCCACCAGCAGACACGCCGGGACAGGGGACAATGAGCAGTTCTTC
TRBJ2-2,TRBV19,-,few,CASSILAGTNTGELFF,TGTGCCAGTAGTATTCTGGCGGGGACGAACACCGGGGAGCTGTTTTTT
TRBJ1-1,TRBV5-4,TRBD1,-,CASSFPDRGTEAFF,TGTGCCAGCAGCTTTCCCGACAGGGGTACTGAAGCTTTCTTT
TRBJ1-5,TRBV20-1,-,-,CSARDYKLQGNNQPQHF,TGCAGTGCTAGAGATTATAAGTTACAAGGTAACAATCAGCCCCAGCATTTT
TRBJ2-7,TRBV21-1,-,few,CASSDSGGRRTYEQYF,TGTGCCAGCAGCGATTCGGGGGGGCGCCGCACCTACGAGCAGTACTTC
TRBJ1-5,TRBV6-2/TRBV6-3,-,-,CASAGTSNQPQHF,TGTGCCAGCGCAGGGACGAGCAATCAGCCCCAGCATTTT
TRBJ2-5,TRBV24-1,TRBD1,few,CATSEGGQGSETQYF,TGTGCCACCAGTGAAGGAGGACAGGGGAGCGAGACCCAGTACTTC
TRBJ2-7,TRBV7-2,-,few,CASSFGRGGSYEQYF,TGTGCCAGCAGCTTTGGGCGAGGGGGATCCTACGAGCAGTACTTC
TRBJ2-7,TRBV6-2/TRBV6-3,-,-,CASSTTGGASYEQYF,TGTGCCAGCAGTACTACGGGGGGCGCGAGCTACGAGCAGTACTTC
TRBJ1-2,TRBV5-6,-,-,CASSLGREGSNGYTF,TGTGCCAGCAGCTTGGGCAGGGAGGGGTCCAATGGCTACACCTTC
TRBJ1-1,TRBV7-8,-,few,CASSLDSGTEAFF,TGTGCCAGCAGTTTGGACTCAGGGACTGAAGCTTTCTTT
TRBJ1-1,TRBV7-2,-,few,CASSFSTNTEAFF,TGTGCCAGCAGCTTCAGCACGAACACTGAAGCTTTCTTT
TRBJ1-1,TRBV11-3,TRBD1,few,CASSLVRDREAFF,TGTGCCAGCAGCTTAGTGCGGGACAGGGAAGCTTTCTTT
TRBJ1-2,TRBV28,-,-,CASRTSGGYTF,TGTGCCAGCAGGACCTCTGGGGGCTACACCTTC
TRBJ1-6,TRBV19,-,-,CASSTARLANSPLHF,TGTGCCAGTAGTACGGCTAGACTTGCTAATTCACCCCTCCACTTT
TRBJ2-7,TRBV7-6,-,-,CASSLSDDDSYEQYF,TGTGCCAGCAGCTTATCGGACGACGACTCCTACGAGCAGTACTTC
TRBJ2-2,TRBV6-1,TRBD1,few,CASSRPLTGANTGELFF,TGTGCCAGCAGTCGACCGCTGACAGGGGCGAACACCGGGGAGCTGTTTTTT
TRBJ2-3,TRBV5-1,-,-,CASSLGGTDTQYF,TGCGCCAGCAGCTTGGGCGGCACAGATACGCAGTATTTT
TRBJ2-5,TRBV2,-,-,CASSVQGETQYF,TGTGCCAGCAGTGTTCAGGGGGAGACCCAGTACTTC
TRBJ2-3,TRBV4-3,-,-,CASSQGGSTDTQYF,TGCGCCAGCAGCCAGGGAGGCAGCACAGATACGCAGTATTTT
TRBJ1-2,TRBV28,TRBD1,-,CASRTGSPYGYTF,TGTGCCAGCAGGACAGGGTCCCCCTATGGCTACACCTTC
TRBJ2-7,TRBV28,TRBD2,few,CASSQGLAGGRVIEQYF,TGTGCCAGCAGTCAGGGACTAGCGGGAGGGCGGGTTATCGAGCAGTACTTC
TRBJ2-3,TRBV24-1,TRBD2,-,CATSPTSGRTDTQYF,TGTGCCACCAGTCCCACTAGCGGGAGAACAGATACGCAGTATTTT
TRBJ1-2,TRBV24-1,-,few,CATRIMTDYGYTF,TGTGCCACCAGAATAATGACAGACTATGGCTACACCTTC
TRBJ1-2,TRBV6-1,TRBD1,few,CASSSTGGNGYTF,TGTGCCAGCAGCTCGACAGGGGGCAATGGCTACACCTTC